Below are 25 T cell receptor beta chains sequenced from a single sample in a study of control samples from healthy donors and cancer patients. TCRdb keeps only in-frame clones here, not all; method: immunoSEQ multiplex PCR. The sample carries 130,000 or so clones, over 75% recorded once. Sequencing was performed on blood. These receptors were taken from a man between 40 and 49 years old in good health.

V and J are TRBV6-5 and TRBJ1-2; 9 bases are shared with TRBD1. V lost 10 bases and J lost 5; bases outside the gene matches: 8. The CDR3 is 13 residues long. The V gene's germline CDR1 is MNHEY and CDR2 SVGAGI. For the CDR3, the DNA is TGTGCCATCCGGGACAGGGCAGGGTATGGCTACACCTTC. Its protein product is CAIRDRAGYGYTF.

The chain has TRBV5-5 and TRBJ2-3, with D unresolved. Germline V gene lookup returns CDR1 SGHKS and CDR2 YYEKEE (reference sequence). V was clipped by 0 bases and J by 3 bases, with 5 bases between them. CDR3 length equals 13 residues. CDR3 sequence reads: CASSLEGTDTQYF. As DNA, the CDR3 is TGTGCCAGCAGCTTGGAAGGGACAGATACGCAGTATTTT.

In DNA, the CDR3 is TGTGCCAGCAGCTTAACGGGAGACGAGCAGTACTTC. It codes for CASSLTGDEQYF. This rearrangement joins TRBV11-2 to TRBJ2-7; the D gene is possibly TRBD2 (6 bases). The germline V and J ends were trimmed by 2 bases and 5 bases, with 7 bases remaining between them. The CDR3 runs 12 residues. Germline values: CDR1 SGHAT, CDR2 FQNNGV.

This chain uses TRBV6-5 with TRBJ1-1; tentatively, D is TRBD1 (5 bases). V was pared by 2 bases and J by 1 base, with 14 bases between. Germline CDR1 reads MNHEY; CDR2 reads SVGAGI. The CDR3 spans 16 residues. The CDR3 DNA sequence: TGTGCCAGCAGTTACGGACCGGGACGAGAGAACACTGAAGCTTTCTTT. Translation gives CASSYGPGRENTEAFF.

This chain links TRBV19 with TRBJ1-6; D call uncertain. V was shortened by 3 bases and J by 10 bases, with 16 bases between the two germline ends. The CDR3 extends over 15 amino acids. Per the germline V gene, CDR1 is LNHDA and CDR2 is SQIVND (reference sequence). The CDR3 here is CASSIGGNMGSPLHF. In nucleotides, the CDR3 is TGTGCCAGTAGTATTGGTGGAAACATGGGGTCACCCCTCCACTTT.

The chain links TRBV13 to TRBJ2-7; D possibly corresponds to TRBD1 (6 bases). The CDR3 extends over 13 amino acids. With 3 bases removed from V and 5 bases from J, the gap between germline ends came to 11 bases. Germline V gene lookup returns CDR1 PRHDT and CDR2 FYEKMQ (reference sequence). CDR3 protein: CASSLTRGDEQYF. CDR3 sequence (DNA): TGTGCCAGCAGCTTGACCAGGGGTGACGAGCAGTACTTC.

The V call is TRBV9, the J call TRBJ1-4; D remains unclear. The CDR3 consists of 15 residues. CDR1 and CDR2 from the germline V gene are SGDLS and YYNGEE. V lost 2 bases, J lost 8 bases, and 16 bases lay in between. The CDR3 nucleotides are TGTGCCAGCAGCGTTGCTCCAGGATCGCGGGAAAAACTGTTTTTT. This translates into CASSVAPGSREKLFF. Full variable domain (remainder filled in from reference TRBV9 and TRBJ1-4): DSGVTQTPKHLITATGQRVTLRCSPRSGDLSVYWYQQSLDQGLQFLIQYYNGEERAKGNILERFSAQQFPDLHSELNLSSLELGDSALYFCASSVAPGSREKLFFGSGTQLSVL.

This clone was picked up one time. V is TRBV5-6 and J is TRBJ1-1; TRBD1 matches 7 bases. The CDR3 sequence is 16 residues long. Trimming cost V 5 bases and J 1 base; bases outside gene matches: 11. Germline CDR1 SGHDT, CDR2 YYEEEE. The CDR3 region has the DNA TGTGCCAGCAGTGATAGCAGGGGGAGATGGAACACTGAAGCTTTCTTT. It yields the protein CASSDSRGRWNTEAFF.

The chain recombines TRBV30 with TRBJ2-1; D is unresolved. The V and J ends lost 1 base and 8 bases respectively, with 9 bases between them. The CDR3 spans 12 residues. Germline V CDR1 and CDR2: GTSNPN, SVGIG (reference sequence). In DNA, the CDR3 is TGTGCCTGGAGTGCTAAGGCCGATGAGCAGTTCTTC. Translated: CAWSAKADEQFF.

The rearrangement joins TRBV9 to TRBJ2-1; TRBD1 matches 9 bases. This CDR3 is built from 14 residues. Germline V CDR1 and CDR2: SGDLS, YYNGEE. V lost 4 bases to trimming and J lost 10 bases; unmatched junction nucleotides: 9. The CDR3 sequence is CASSPWDRAREQFF. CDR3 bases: TGTGCCAGCAGCCCTTGGGACAGGGCAAGGGAGCAGTTCTTC.

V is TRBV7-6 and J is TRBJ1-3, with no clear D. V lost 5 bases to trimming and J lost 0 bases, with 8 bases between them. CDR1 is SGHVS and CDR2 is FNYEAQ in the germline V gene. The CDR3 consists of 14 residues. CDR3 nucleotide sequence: TGTGCCAGCAGCCCGCGTCTCTCTGGAAACACCATATATTTT. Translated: CASSPRLSGNTIYF.

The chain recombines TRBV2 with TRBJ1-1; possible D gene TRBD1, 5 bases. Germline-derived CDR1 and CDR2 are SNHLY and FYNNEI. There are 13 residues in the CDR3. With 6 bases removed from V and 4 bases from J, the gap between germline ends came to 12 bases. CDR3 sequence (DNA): TGTGCCAGCAGGGGGACGGGAGGCACTGAAGCTTTCTTT. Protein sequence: CASRGTGGTEAFF.

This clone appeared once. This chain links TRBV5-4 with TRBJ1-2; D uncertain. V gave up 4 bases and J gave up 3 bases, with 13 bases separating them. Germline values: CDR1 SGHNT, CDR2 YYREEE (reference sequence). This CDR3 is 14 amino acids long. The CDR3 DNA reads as TGTGCCAGCAGCCCGGGTATTCTGGACTATGGCTACACCTTC. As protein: CASSPGILDYGYTF.

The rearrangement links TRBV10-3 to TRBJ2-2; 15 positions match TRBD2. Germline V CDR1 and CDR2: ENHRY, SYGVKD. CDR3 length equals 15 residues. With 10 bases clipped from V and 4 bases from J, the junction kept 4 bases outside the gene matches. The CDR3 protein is CATGTSGGLTGELFF. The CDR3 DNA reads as TGTGCCACGGGGACTAGCGGGGGGCTCACCGGGGAGCTGTTTTTT.

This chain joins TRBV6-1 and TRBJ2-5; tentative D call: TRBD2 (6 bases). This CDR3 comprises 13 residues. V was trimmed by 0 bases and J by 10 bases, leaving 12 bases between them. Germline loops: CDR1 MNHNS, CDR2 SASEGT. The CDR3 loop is CASSEALARGQYF. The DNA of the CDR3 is TGTGCCAGCAGTGAAGCACTAGCTCGGGGCCAGTACTTC.

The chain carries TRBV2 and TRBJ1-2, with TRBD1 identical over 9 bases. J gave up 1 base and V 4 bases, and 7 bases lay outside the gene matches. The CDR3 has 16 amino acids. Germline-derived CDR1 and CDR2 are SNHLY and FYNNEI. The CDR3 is CASSVTGGNVNYGYTF. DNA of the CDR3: TGTGCCAGCAGTGTGACAGGGGGGAATGTTAACTATGGCTACACCTTC.

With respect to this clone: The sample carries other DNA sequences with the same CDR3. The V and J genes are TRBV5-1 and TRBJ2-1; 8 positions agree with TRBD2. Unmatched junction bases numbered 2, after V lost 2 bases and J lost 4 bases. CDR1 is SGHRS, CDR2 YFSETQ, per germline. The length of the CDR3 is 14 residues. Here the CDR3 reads CASSLTSGYNEQFF. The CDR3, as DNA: TGCGCCAGCAGCTTAACTAGCGGATACAATGAGCAGTTCTTC.

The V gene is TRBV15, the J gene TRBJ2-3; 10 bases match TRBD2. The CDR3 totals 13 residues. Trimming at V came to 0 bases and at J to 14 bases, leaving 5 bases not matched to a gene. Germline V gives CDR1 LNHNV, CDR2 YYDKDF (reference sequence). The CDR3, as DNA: TGTGCCACCAGCAGAGATCCTAGCGGGGGTCTGTATTTT. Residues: CATSRDPSGGLYF.

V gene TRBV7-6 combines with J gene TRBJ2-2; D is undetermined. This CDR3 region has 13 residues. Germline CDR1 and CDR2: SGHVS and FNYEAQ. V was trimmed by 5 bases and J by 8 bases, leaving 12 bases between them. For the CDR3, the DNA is TGTGCCAGCAGCCAAACCGAAGCGGGGGAGCTGTTTTTT. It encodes CASSQTEAGELFF.

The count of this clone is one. CDR3 sequence (DNA): TGTGCCAGCAGCTTAACGACTAGCAACAATGAGCAGTTCTTC. This translates into CASSLTTSNNEQFF. The rearrangement uses TRBV7-2 and TRBJ2-1; 7 bases fit TRBD2. The germline gives CDR1 SGHTA, CDR2 FQGNSA. This CDR3 is 14 amino acids long. V dropped 2 bases and J dropped 5; count of bases not matched to a gene: 3.

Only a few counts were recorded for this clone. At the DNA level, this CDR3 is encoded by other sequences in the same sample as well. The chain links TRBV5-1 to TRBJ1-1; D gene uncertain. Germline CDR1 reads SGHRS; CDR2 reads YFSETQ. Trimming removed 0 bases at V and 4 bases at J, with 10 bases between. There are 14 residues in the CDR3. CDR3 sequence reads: CASSLEGRGTEAFF. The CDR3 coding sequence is TGCGCCAGCAGCTTGGAAGGGAGAGGCACTGAAGCTTTCTTT.

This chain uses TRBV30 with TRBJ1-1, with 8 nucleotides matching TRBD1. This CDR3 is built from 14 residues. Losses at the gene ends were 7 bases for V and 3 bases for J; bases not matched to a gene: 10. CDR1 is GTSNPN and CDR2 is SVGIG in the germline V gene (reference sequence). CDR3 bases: TGTGCCTTCCAGGGGGCCTCATTGCACACTGAAGCTTTCTTT. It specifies CAFQGASLHTEAFF. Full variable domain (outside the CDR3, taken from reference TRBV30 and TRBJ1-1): SQTIHQWPATLVQPVGSPLSLECTVEGTSNPNLYWYRQAAGRGLQLLFYSVGIGQISSEVPQNLSASRPQDRQFILSSKKLLLSDSGFYLCAFQGASLHTEAFFGQGTRLTVV.

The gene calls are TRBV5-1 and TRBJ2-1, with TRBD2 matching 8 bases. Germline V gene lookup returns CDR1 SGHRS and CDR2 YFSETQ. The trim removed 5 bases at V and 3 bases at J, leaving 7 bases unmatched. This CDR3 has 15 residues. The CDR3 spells CASRVSGVHYNEQFF. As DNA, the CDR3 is TGCGCCAGCAGAGTTAGCGGGGTCCACTACAATGAGCAGTTCTTC.

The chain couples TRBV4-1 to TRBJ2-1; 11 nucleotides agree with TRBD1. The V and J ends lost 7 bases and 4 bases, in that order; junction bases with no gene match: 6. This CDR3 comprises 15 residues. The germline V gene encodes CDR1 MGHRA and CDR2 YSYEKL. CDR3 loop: CASNPGQGGYNEQFF. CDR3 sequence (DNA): TGCGCCAGCAACCCGGGACAGGGGGGATACAATGAGCAGTTCTTC.

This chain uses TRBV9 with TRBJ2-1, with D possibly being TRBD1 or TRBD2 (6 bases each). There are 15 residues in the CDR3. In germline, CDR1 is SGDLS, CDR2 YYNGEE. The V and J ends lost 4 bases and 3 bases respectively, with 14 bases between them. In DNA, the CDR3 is TGTGCCAGCAGCCTCGGGGGCCTTGGCTACAATGAGCAGTTCTTC. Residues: CASSLGGLGYNEQFF.